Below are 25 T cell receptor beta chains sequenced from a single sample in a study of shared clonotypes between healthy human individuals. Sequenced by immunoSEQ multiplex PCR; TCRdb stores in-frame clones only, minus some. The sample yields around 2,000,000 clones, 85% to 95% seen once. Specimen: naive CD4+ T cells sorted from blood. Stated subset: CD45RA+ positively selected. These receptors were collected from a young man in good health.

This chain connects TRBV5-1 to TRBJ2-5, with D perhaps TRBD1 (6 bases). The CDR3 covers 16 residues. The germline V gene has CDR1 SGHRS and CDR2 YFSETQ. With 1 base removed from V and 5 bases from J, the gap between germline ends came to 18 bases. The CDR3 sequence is CASSLSVTGNSETQYF. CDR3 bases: TGCGCCAGCAGCTTGTCCGTCACAGGGAATAGTGAGACCCAGTACTTC.

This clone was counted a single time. The chain's CDR3 is CASSEPPIGTGVTGELFF. In DNA form, the CDR3 reads TGTGCCAGCAGTGAACCCCCCATCGGGACAGGGGTCACCGGGGAGCTGTTTTTT. V usage is TRBV2 and J usage is TRBJ2-2; 10 nucleotides align to TRBD1. The CDR3 is 18 residues long. Germline CDR1 and CDR2: SNHLY and FYNNEI. With V trimmed by 2 bases and J by 4 bases, 10 bases remained unmatched.

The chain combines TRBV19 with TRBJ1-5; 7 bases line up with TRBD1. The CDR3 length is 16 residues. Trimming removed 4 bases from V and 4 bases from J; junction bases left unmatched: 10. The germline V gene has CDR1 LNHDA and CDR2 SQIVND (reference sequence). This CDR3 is CASSSWTGRGNQPQHF. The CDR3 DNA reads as TGTGCCAGTAGTAGCTGGACAGGCCGTGGAAATCAGCCCCAGCATTTT.

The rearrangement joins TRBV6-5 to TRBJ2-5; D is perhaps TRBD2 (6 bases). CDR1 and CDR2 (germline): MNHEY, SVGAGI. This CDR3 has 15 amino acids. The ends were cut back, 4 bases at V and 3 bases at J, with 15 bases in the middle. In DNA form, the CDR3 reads TGTGCCAGCAGTTCCTCCGCGGGGCGGAAAGAGACCCAGTACTTC. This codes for CASSSSAGRKETQYF.

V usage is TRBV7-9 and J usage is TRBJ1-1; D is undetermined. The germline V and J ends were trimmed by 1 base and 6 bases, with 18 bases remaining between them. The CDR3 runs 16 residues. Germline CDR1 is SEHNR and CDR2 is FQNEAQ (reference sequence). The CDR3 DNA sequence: TGTGCCAGCAGCTTAGGGGGTGCAAGGGAGAGCGCTGAAGCTTTCTTT. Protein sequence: CASSLGGARESAEAFF.

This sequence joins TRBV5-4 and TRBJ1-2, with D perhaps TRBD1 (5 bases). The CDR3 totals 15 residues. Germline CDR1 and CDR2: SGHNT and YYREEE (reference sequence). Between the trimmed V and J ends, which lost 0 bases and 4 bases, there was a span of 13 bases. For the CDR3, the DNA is TGTGCCAGCAGCTTGGCCGGGCGGGGCACCTATGGCTACACCTTC. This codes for CASSLAGRGTYGYTF.

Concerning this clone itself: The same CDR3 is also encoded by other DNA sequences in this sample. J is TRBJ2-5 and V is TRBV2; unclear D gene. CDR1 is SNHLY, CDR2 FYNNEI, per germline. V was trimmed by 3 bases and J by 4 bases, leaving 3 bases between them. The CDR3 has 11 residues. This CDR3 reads CASSELETQYF. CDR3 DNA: TGTGCCAGCAGTGAGTTAGAGACCCAGTACTTC.

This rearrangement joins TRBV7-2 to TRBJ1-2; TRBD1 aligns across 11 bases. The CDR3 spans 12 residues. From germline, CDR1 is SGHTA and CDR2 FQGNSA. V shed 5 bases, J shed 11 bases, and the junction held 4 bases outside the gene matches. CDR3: CASSRDRGTYTF. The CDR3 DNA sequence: TGTGCCAGCAGCCGGGACAGGGGGACTTACACCTTC.

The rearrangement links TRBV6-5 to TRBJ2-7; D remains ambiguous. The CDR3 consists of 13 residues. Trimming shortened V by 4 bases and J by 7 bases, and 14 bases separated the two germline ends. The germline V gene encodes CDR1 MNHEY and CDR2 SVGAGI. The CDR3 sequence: CASSSPVLGEQYF. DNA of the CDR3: TGTGCCAGCAGTTCGCCTGTTCTAGGAGAGCAGTACTTC.

The DNA of the CDR3 is TGCGCCAGCAGCCAAGAAGGGGGTCAGAAAGCAACTAATGAAAAACTGTTTTTT. As protein: CASSQEGGQKATNEKLFF. V gene TRBV4-1 combines with J gene TRBJ1-4; perhaps TRBD1 as D (6 bases). CDR3 length equals 18 residues. Trimming stripped 0 bases from V and 0 bases from J, with 14 bases between. CDR1 is MGHRA and CDR2 is YSYEKL in the germline V gene.

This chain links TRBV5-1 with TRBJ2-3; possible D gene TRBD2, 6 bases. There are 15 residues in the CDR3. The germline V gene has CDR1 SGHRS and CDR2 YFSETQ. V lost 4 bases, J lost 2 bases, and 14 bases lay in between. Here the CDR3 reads CASSPSGSVTDTQYF. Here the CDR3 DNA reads TGCGCCAGCAGCCCGAGCGGGTCAGTCACAGATACGCAGTATTTT.

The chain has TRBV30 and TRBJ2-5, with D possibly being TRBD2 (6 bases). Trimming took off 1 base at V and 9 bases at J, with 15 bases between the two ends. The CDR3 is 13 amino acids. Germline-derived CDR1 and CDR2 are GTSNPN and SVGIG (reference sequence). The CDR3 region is CAWSEPSGVPQYF. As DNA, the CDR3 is TGTGCCTGGAGTGAACCCTCGGGGGTCCCCCAGTACTTC.

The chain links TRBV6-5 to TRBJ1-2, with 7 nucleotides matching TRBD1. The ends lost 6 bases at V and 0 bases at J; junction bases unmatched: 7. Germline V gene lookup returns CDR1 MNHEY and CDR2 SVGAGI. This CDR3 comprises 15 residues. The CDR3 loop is CASRPAGTANYGYTF. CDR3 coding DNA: TGTGCCAGCAGACCCGCCGGGACAGCTAACTATGGCTACACCTTC.

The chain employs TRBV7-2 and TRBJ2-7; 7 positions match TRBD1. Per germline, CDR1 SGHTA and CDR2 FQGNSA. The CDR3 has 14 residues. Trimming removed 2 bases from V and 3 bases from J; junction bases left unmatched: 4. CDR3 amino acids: CASSLQDRFYEQYF. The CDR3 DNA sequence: TGTGCCAGCAGCTTACAGGACAGGTTCTACGAGCAGTACTTC.

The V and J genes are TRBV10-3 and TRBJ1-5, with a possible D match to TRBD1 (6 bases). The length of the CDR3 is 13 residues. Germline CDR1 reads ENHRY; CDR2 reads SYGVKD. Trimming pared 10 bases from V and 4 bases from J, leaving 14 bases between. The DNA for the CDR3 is TGTGCCACCGCCGGGACACATAATCAGCCCCAGCATTTT. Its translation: CATAGTHNQPQHF.

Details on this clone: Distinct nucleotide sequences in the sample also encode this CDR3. The CDR3 loop reads CASSPTRNTGELFF. The CDR3 DNA follows: TGTGCCAGCAGCCCAACTCGAAACACCGGGGAGCTGTTTTTT. The chain is built from TRBV7-2 and TRBJ2-2; no firm D call. The germline V gene has CDR1 SGHTA and CDR2 FQGNSA. Between the trimmed V and J ends, which lost 5 bases and 2 bases, there was a span of 9 bases. The CDR3 totals 14 residues.

CDR3 region: CASSLVVSPTQYF. CDR3 nucleotide sequence: TGTGCCAGCAGCTTAGTGGTATCCCCGACCCAGTACTTC. The genes are TRBV11-2 and TRBJ2-7; no clear D. The J call may be mistaken, given a closer DNA end match to TRBJ2-5. Germline V gives CDR1 SGHAT, CDR2 FQNNGV. The CDR3 loop spans 13 amino acids.

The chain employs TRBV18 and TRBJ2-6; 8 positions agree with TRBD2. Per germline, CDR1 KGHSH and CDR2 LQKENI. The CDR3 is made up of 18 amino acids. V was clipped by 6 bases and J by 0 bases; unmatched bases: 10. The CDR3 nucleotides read TGTGCCAGCTCCCTGAGGCTAGCGGGCCACTCTGGGGCCAACGTCCTGACTTTC. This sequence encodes CASSLRLAGHSGANVLTF.

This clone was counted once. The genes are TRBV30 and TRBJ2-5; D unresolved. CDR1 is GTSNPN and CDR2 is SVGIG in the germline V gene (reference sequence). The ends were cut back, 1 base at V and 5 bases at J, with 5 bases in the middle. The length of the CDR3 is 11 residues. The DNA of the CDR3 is TGTGCCTGGAGTGCTTCGGAGACCCAGTACTTC. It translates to CAWSASETQYF.

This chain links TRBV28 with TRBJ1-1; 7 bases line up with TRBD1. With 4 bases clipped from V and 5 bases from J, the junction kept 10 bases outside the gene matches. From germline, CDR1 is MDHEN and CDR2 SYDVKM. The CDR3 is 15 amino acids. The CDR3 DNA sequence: TGTGCCAGCAGTTCAAACAGGGGAAGCGGGACTGAAGCTTTCTTT. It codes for CASSSNRGSGTEAFF.

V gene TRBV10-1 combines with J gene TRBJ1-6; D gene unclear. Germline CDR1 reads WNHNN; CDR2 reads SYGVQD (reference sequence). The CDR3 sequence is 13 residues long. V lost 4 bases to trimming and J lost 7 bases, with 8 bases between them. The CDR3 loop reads CASSAGSNSPLHF. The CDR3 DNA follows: TGCGCCAGCAGTGCGGGGTCCAATTCACCCCTCCACTTT.

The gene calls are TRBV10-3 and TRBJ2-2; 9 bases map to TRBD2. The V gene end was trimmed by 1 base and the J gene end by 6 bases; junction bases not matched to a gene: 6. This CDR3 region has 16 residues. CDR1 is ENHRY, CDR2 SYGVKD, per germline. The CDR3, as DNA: TGTGCCATCAGTGAGTTAGGACTAGCGAAAGCCGGGGAGCTGTTTTTT. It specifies CAISELGLAKAGELFF.

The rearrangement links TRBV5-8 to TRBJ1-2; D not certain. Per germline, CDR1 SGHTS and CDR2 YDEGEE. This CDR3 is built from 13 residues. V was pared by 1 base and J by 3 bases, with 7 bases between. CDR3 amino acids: CASSLSPHYGYTF. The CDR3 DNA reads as TGTGCCAGCAGCTTGAGTCCCCACTATGGCTACACCTTC.

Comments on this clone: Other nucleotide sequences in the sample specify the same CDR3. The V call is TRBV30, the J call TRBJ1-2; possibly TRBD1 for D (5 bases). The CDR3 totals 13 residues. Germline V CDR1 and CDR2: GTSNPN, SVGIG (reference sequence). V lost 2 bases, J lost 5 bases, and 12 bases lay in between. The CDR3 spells CAWSSGGGYGYTF. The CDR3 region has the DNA TGTGCCTGGAGTAGTGGGGGTGGGTATGGCTACACCTTC.

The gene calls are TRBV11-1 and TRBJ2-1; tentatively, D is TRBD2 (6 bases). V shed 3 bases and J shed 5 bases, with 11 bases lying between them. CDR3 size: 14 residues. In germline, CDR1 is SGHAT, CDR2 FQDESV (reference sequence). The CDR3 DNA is TGTGCCAGCAGCTTTTGGGAGGCCAACAATGAGCAGTTCTTC. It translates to CASSFWEANNEQFF.